The clone carrying this T cell receptor (beta chain) has only one observation. The data derive from a study of OX40 agonist ivuxolimab in advanced cancers. The CDR3 loop spans 13 amino acids. Trimming pared 10 bases from V and 3 bases from J, leaving 15 bases between. From germline, CDR1 is ENHRY and CDR2 SYGVKD. Assay used: immunoSEQ multiplex PCR; TCRdb lists only in-frame clones, some missing. The sample contains around 20,000 clones, around 86% of which appear only once. The chain couples TRBV10-3 to TRBJ1-1, with D perhaps matching TRBD1 (5 bases). This material consisted of CD4+ or CD8+ T cells sorted from blood, taken in a trial of the OX40 agonist ivuxolimab. This TCR derives from an adult with an advanced solid tumor such as melanoma, head and neck, liver or kidney cancer. The CDR3 sequence is CATQVQGDTEAFF. CDR3 nucleotides: TGTGCCACCCAGGTCCAGGGCGACACTGAAGCTTTCTTT.